The 15 T cell receptor beta chains below all came from one sample that was sequenced in a study of control samples from healthy donors and cancer patients. The assay was immunoSEQ multiplex PCR, and TCRdb's table has in-frame clones only and misses some. The table lists 120,000 to 150,000 clones, more than 80% of them singletons. What was sequenced was blood. The receptors derive from a man between 18 and 29 years old in good health.

The V and J genes are TRBV6-5 and TRBJ2-4, with TRBD1 as a possible D gene (6 bases). Per germline, CDR1 MNHEY and CDR2 SVGAGI. The CDR3 sequence is 11 residues long. The ends were cut back, 5 bases at V and 7 bases at J, with 6 bases in the middle. The CDR3 sequence is CASSQGNIQYF. CDR3 nucleotide sequence: TGTGCCAGCAGTCAGGGGAACATTCAGTACTTC.

The chain has TRBV27 and TRBJ2-1; D call uncertain. This CDR3 contains 16 residues. Trimming stripped 5 bases from V and 7 bases from J, with 21 bases between. Germline loops: CDR1 MNHEY, CDR2 SMNVEV (reference sequence). The CDR3 loop is CASSAIGFQATNEQFF. The CDR3 region has the DNA TGTGCCAGCAGTGCCATCGGGTTCCAGGCCACAAATGAGCAGTTCTTC.

The V gene is TRBV10-3, the J gene TRBJ1-2; D is possibly TRBD1 (6 bases). V shed 3 bases and J shed 4 bases, with 9 bases lying between them. The CDR3 consists of 13 residues. From germline, CDR1 is ENHRY and CDR2 SYGVKD. The CDR3 sequence: CAISDKGGYGYTF. The CDR3 nucleotides are TGTGCCATCAGTGACAAGGGGGGCTATGGCTACACCTTC.

This chain joins TRBV4-1 and TRBJ1-1; 9 bases are a match to TRBD1. After removal of 3 bases from V and 2 bases from J, the junction contained 4 bases not matched to a gene. The CDR3 is 15 residues long. Germline assignment: CDR1 MGHRA and CDR2 YSYEKL. The CDR3 DNA sequence: TGCGCCAGCAGCCACGGACAGGGGCCAAACACTGAAGCTTTCTTT. Translated, it gives CASSHGQGPNTEAFF.

This clone was seen just once. The V and J genes are TRBV4-1 and TRBJ2-2; a possible D gene is TRBD1 (5 bases). CDR3 length equals 16 residues. CDR1 and CDR2 (germline): MGHRA, YSYEKL. V was pared by 1 base and J by 2 bases, with 11 bases between. The CDR3, as DNA: TGCGCCAGCAGCCAAGGTGTGACAGAAAACACCGGGGAGCTGTTTTTT. Translation: CASSQGVTENTGELFF.

The chain has TRBV10-2 and TRBJ1-4; no firm D call. Germline CDR1 is WSHSY and CDR2 is SAAADI. V was shortened by 6 bases and J by 8 bases, with 10 bases between the two germline ends. The CDR3 spans 12 residues. CDR3 region: CASSPGKEKLFF. The CDR3 bases are TGCGCCAGCAGCCCCGGCAAAGAAAAACTGTTTTTT.

The CDR3 spells CASSQDIGTQYF. For the CDR3, the DNA is TGTGCCAGCAGCCAAGATATAGGGACCCAGTACTTC. The chain combines TRBV4-2 with TRBJ2-5; D remains unclear. The CDR3 has 12 residues. Germline V lookup: CDR1 LGHNA, CDR2 YNFKEQ. The germline V and J ends were trimmed by 0 bases and 7 bases, with 6 bases remaining between them.

This clone was found once. This chain connects TRBV30 to TRBJ2-1; no reliable D call. Per the germline V gene, CDR1 is GTSNPN and CDR2 is SVGIG (reference sequence). V was clipped by 1 base and J by 9 bases, with 7 bases between them. The CDR3 spans 11 residues. The CDR3 region is CAWSAYFEQFF. The CDR3 DNA reads TGTGCCTGGAGTGCATATTTTGAGCAGTTCTTC.

The sample holds a few counts of this clone. V and J are TRBV28 and TRBJ2-2, with D possibly called TRBD1 or TRBD2 (6 bases each). Per germline, CDR1 MDHEN and CDR2 SYDVKM. The CDR3 has 13 residues. Trimming took off 8 bases at V and 5 bases at J, with 12 bases between the two ends. The CDR3: CASQGGHTGELFF. CDR3 nucleotide sequence: TGTGCCAGCCAAGGGGGGCATACCGGGGAGCTGTTTTTT.

This clone has a single count. V usage is TRBV19 and J usage is TRBJ1-5; no clear D. In germline, CDR1 is LNHDA, CDR2 SQIVND (reference sequence). The CDR3 covers 14 residues. V shed 3 bases and J shed 3 bases, with 9 bases lying between them. The CDR3 DNA reads as TGTGCCAGTAGTATCCAAGAAGACAATCAGCCCCAGCATTTT. Translation gives CASSIQEDNQPQHF.

This clone was recorded only once. The rearrangement links TRBV3-1 (or the pseudogene TRBV3-2) to TRBJ2-3; possibly TRBD2 for D (7 bases). This CDR3 has 15 amino acids. Per germline, CDR1 LGHDT and CDR2 YNNKEL (reference sequence). Trimming removed 3 bases at V and 4 bases at J, with 14 bases between. The CDR3 reads CASSQKAGAPDTQYF. In DNA, the CDR3 is TGTGCCAGCAGCCAGAAGGCGGGGGCCCCAGATACGCAGTATTTT.

The chain employs TRBV3-1 (or the pseudogene TRBV3-2) and TRBJ1-2; D gene ambiguous. Germline CDR1 and CDR2: LGHDT and YNNKEL (reference sequence). V was shortened by 3 bases and J by 1 base, with 15 bases between the two germline ends. The CDR3 spans 16 residues. CDR3: CASSQTEDQVNYGYTF. CDR3 in DNA: TGTGCCAGCAGCCAGACTGAAGACCAAGTTAACTATGGCTACACCTTC.

The chain combines TRBV5-1 with TRBJ2-7; D gene ambiguous. The ends were cut back, 3 bases at V and 3 bases at J, with 10 bases in the middle. Germline values: CDR1 SGHRS, CDR2 YFSETQ. The CDR3 consists of 13 residues. Here the CDR3 DNA reads TGCGCCAGCAGCTGGGCCGACAACTACGAGCAGTACTTC. Translation: CASSWADNYEQYF.

This chain connects TRBV2 to TRBJ2-1; perhaps TRBD2 as D (6 bases). The CDR3 contains 16 residues. V was clipped by 4 bases and J by 4 bases, with 17 bases between them. The V gene's germline CDR1 is SNHLY and CDR2 FYNNEI. The CDR3 DNA reads TGTGCCAGCAGTGGAGGTCCCGGCGGGGTTTACAATGAGCAGTTCTTC. This encodes CASSGGPGGVYNEQFF. The full variable domain, rest sourced from reference TRBV2 and TRBJ2-1, is EPEVTQTPSHQVTQMGQEVILRCVPISNHLYFYWYRQILGQKVEFLVSFYNNEISEKSEIFDDQFSVERPDGSNFTLKIRSTKLEDSAMYFCASSGGPGGVYNEQFFGPGTRLTVL.

The chain joins TRBV7-3 to TRBJ2-7, with 8 bases fitting TRBD1. Trimming cost V 6 bases and J 2 bases; bases outside gene matches: 6. CDR3 size: 14 residues. Germline V CDR1 and CDR2: SGHTA, FQGTGA. The CDR3 is CASSPDRGPYEQYF. In DNA, the CDR3 is TGTGCCAGCAGTCCAGACAGGGGTCCCTACGAGCAGTACTTC.